This entry describes one T cell receptor (beta chain). Sequencing used immunoSEQ multiplex PCR; TCRdb keeps in-frame clones, though not all of them. Found here are over 85,000 clones, roughly 88% of them singletons; the top ten hold roughly 15%. This specimen comes from a study of identifying expanded T cells in peripheral blood. The CDR3 length is 14 residues. Germline V gene data show CDR1 as SGHDN and CDR2 as FVKESK. The V segment lost 1 base and the J segment 13 bases; nucleotides outside the gene matches: 9. This sequence was found in a person aged 18-70 years in good health. J is TRBJ2-1 and V is TRBV14, with 8 bases aligning to TRBD2. The sequencing sample was made of blood. CDR3 coding DNA: TGTGCCAGCAGCCAAGTAGCAGGAAGCGGGAGTCAGTTCTTC. Encoded protein: CASSQVAGSGSQFF.